Presented here are 8 T cell receptor beta chains from one specimen sequenced in a study of cytomegalovirus exposure and HLA in healthy donors. PCR primers comprised 60 Vbeta and 13 Jbeta primers. Produced via immunoSEQ multiplex PCR; TCRdb's table is partial and in-frame only. The sample contains roughly 230,000 clones, 70% to 90% of which appear only once. Sequenced sample: PBMCs. These receptors originate from a girl aged 2 to 10 in good health and CMV-seronegative.

The rearrangement uses TRBV6-1 and TRBJ2-7; tentative D call: TRBD2 (6 bases). Germline V gene lookup returns CDR1 MNHNS and CDR2 SASEGT. The CDR3 runs 13 residues. V was shortened by 3 bases and J by 6 bases, with 12 bases between the two germline ends. This CDR3 is CASSERGGFEQYF. Written as DNA, the CDR3 is TGTGCCAGCAGTGAGAGAGGAGGGTTCGAGCAGTACTTC.

This clone was seen only once. The chain joins TRBV7-6 to TRBJ2-5; 11 bases line up with TRBD1. Germline V gene lookup returns CDR1 SGHVS and CDR2 FNYEAQ. The V gene end was trimmed by 0 bases and the J gene end by 7 bases; junction bases not matched to a gene: 7. The CDR3 loop spans 16 amino acids. The CDR3 is CASSLAGTGGRGTQYF. The CDR3 DNA follows: TGTGCCAGCAGCTTAGCGGGGACAGGGGGTAGGGGGACCCAGTACTTC. Filled out from reference TRBV7-6 and TRBJ2-5, the complete variable domain reads GAGVSQSPRYKVTKRGQDVALRCDPISGHVSLYWYRQALGQGPEFLTYFNYEAQQDKSGLPNDRFSAERPEGSISTLTIQRTEQRDSAMYRCASSLAGTGGRGTQYFGPGTRLLVL.

The CDR3 DNA is TGTGCCAGCAGTGAATATTTCGGACAGGGACGTCCCGATTCCGAGCAGTACTTC. Its protein product is CASSEYFGQGRPDSEQYF. The chain combines TRBV6-1 with TRBJ2-7; 8 bases are shared with TRBD1. Germline CDR1 is MNHNS and CDR2 is SASEGT. This CDR3 contains 18 residues. The J segment lost 6 bases and the V segment lost 2 bases, leaving 18 bases of the junction unmatched.

V usage is TRBV11-2 and J usage is TRBJ2-7; TRBD1 agrees at 7 bases. CDR1 is SGHAT and CDR2 is FQNNGV in the germline V gene. V lost 3 bases, J lost 1 base, and 6 bases stayed unmatched. This CDR3 comprises 15 residues. This CDR3 is CASSFPIQGSYEQYF. CDR3 nucleotide sequence: TGTGCCAGCAGCTTTCCCATACAGGGGTCCTACGAGCAGTACTTC.

This chain uses TRBV30 with TRBJ1-5; 10 bases line up with TRBD1. There are 17 residues in the CDR3. Germline V gene data show CDR1 as GTSNPN and CDR2 as SVGIG (reference sequence). The V gene end was trimmed by 0 bases and the J gene end by 0 bases; junction bases not matched to a gene: 5. The CDR3 DNA is TGTGCCTGGAGTGTATCAAGGACAGGGGGTAGCAATCAGCCCCAGCATTTT. It yields the protein CAWSVSRTGGSNQPQHF.

The chain couples TRBV5-6 to TRBJ1-6; weak D call: TRBD1 (5 bases). V shed 4 bases and J shed 14 bases, with 16 bases lying between them. Germline loops: CDR1 SGHDT, CDR2 YYEEEE. The CDR3 spans 13 residues. CDR3 protein: CASSRQGIESLHF. Written as DNA, the CDR3 is TGTGCCAGCAGCCGTCAGGGTATAGAGTCCCTCCACTTT.

The V call is TRBV6-1, the J call TRBJ1-1, with a weak D call TRBD1 (6 bases). Trimming shortened V by 5 bases and J by 4 bases, and 14 bases separated the two germline ends. This CDR3 has 14 amino acids. Per germline, CDR1 MNHNS and CDR2 SASEGT. CDR3 protein: CASSPGTLGTEAFF. CDR3 DNA sequence: TGTGCCAGCAGTCCGGGGACATTGGGCACTGAAGCTTTCTTT.

The chain joins TRBV30 to TRBJ2-1; D is unresolved. The germline CDR1 and CDR2 sequences are GTSNPN and SVGIG (reference sequence). V was pared by 3 bases and J by 1 base, with 10 bases between. The CDR3 has 14 residues. The DNA of the CDR3 is TGTGCCTGGAGCCCCGGTTCTTCCTACAATGAGCAGTTCTTC. Amino acids: CAWSPGSSYNEQFF.